The T cell receptor beta chain under discussion was sequenced for a study of blood T cell repertoires in COVID-19. Overall study context: From the United States, Italy and Spain came samples of acute and convalescent COVID-19. Sources were T cells, B-cell-depleted T cells, or PBMCs; the material itself was cDNA or gDNA.

In the study's own analysis: Nucleated cell number was recorded as an estimate derived from reference gene primer amplification. The method was immunoSEQ multiplex PCR; TCRdb's version includes in-frame clones alone and lacks a portion of them. From that table come the V and J calls and clone size; the DNA was used to work out D and trimming. The table shows roughly 100,000 clones, with roughly 82% occurring only once. Trimming cost V 3 bases and J 0 bases; bases outside gene matches: 5. CDR1 SGHNT and CDR2 YYREEE come from the germline V gene (reference sequence). The CDR3 contains 15 residues. The clonotype originates from a human donor in a cohort sampled during active COVID-19. The specimen was peripheral blood. The chain couples TRBV5-4 to TRBJ1-1; 7 bases are shared with TRBD1. The CDR3 here is CASSSARGMNTEAFF. In DNA, the CDR3 is TGTGCCAGCAGCTCCGCCAGGGGGATGAACACTGAAGCTTTCTTT.